A selection of T cell receptor beta chains follows, all from one sample in a study of Graves' ophthalmopathy and Graves' hyperthyroidism. MiXCR, run by TCRdb on the multiplex PCR reads, gives a single entry per CDR3 protein. The sample lists roughly 610,000 distinct CDR3 sequences; approximately 21% were seen once. The sequenced material came from peripheral blood. The receptors derive from a woman under 30 with stable Graves' hyperthyroidism. Some clones in this sample may be carry-over from other donors' samples. Both conserved end residues are part of each CDR3. D genes are given only for firm matches. Expanded clones are given a class, and other clones once, few, many or no size at all.

v_call	j_call	d_call	clone_size	cdr3_aa	cdr3_nt
TRBV12-3/TRBV12-4	TRBJ1-2	-	few	CASSLGSVGIGNYGYTF	TGTGCCAGCAGTTTAGGGTCGGTAGGGATAGGGAACTATGGCTACACCTTC
TRBV19	TRBJ1-1	TRBD1	-	CASSIPPQGKEAEAFF	TGTGCCAGTAGTATTCCCCCACAGGGGAAGGAGGCTGAAGCTTTCTTT
TRBV19	TRBJ2-5	-	many	CASRPLGAESQETQYF	TGTGCCAGTAGACCTCTCGGGGCAGAGTCGCAAGAGACCCAGTACTTC
TRBV12-3/TRBV12-4	TRBJ2-7	TRBD1	-	CASTRWDRIYEQYF	TGTGCCAGCACTAGGTGGGACAGGATCTACGAGCAGTACTTC
TRBV6-1	TRBJ2-5	TRBD2	-	CASRRTSGEETQYF	TGTGCCAGCAGAAGGACTAGCGGGGAAGAGACCCAGTACTTC
TRBV12-3/TRBV12-4	TRBJ2-7	TRBD1	-	CASSRTGNHEQYF	TGTGCCAGCTCTCGGACAGGAAACCACGAGCAGTACTTC
TRBV6-1	TRBJ2-5	-	-	CASTEVRDFQETQYF	TGTGCCAGCACTGAAGTACGGGACTTCCAAGAGACCCAGTACTTC
TRBV12-3/TRBV12-4	TRBJ2-3	-	few	CASTKASEGTDTQYF	TGTGCCAGTACTAAGGCTAGCGAGGGCACAGATACGCAGTATTTT
TRBV28	TRBJ2-7	TRBD2	few	CASSFFPGTSNEQYF	TGTGCCAGCAGTTTCTTTCCCGGGACTAGCAACGAGCAGTACTTC
TRBV20-1	TRBJ2-7	-	many	CSARSTSPYEQYF	TGCAGTGCTAGGTCAACTAGCCCCTACGAGCAGTACTTC
TRBV5-1	TRBJ1-2	-	many	CASSPAEIFYGYTF	TGCGCCAGCAGCCCTGCCGAGATCTTCTATGGCTACACCTTC
TRBV9	TRBJ2-5	-	many	CASSVDPRETQYF	TGTGCCAGCAGCGTAGATCCCCGGGAGACCCAGTACTTC
TRBV12-5	TRBJ1-5	-	many	CASGLGVLLQPQHF	TGTGCTAGTGGTCTCGGGGTCCTACTTCAGCCCCAGCATTTT
TRBV28	TRBJ2-5	-	many	CASKVREAQYF	TGTGCCAGCAAAGTCCGGGAAGCCCAGTACTTC
TRBV20-1	TRBJ2-2	-	many	CSATLRFSTGELFF	TGCAGTGCCACCCTCCGCTTCAGCACCGGGGAGCTGTTTTTT
TRBV27	TRBJ1-2	-	few	CASSLYDRGGYTF	TGTGCCAGCAGTTTATATGACCGGGGTGGCTACACCTTC
TRBV2	TRBJ1-1	TRBD1	many	CASSEDRVTEAFF	TGTGCCAGCAGTGAGGACAGGGTCACTGAAGCTTTCTTT
TRBV15	TRBJ1-1	-	many	CATSGGTAPEAFF	TGTGCCACCAGCGGTGGGACCGCGCCTGAAGCTTTCTTT
TRBV7-2	TRBJ2-5	-	few	CASASVGLGFQETQYF	TGTGCCAGCGCCAGCGTGGGTCTAGGGTTCCAAGAGACCCAGTACTTC
TRBV4-2	TRBJ1-2	TRBD1	many	CASSQDRDTLIYGYTF	TGTGCCAGCAGCCAGGACAGGGACACTCTGATCTATGGCTACACCTTC
TRBV4-1	TRBJ2-7	-	many	CASSQDGQGGEQYF	TGCGCCAGCAGCCAAGATGGCCAGGGTGGCGAGCAGTACTTC
TRBV28	TRBJ2-5	-	-	CASSLGDGALSTQYF	TGTGCCAGCAGCCTTGGGGACGGTGCTTTATCGACCCAGTACTTC
TRBV27	TRBJ1-1	-	many	CASSSGYTEAFF	TGTGCCAGCAGTTCGGGTTACACTGAAGCTTTCTTT
TRBV11-2	TRBJ2-7	TRBD1	-	CASSPVTGTGAYEQYF	TGTGCCAGCAGCCCGGTTACCGGGACAGGAGCCTACGAGCAGTACTTC
TRBV19	TRBJ1-5	-	many	CASIPQGNSNQPQHF	TGTGCCAGTATCCCTCAGGGAAATAGCAATCAGCCCCAGCATTTT
TRBV2	TRBJ1-1	-	-	CASFRQATNTEALF	TGTGCCAGCTTCCGACAGGCCACAAACACTGAAGCTTTATTT
TRBV18	TRBJ2-5	-	many	CASSPRQLREETQYF	TGTGCCAGCTCACCGAGACAACTTCGGGAAGAGACCCAGTACTTC
TRBV28	TRBJ1-3	-	many	CASSTISGNTIYF	TGTGCCAGCAGTACCATCTCTGGAAACACCATATATTTT
TRBV15	TRBJ1-5	TRBD1	many	CATSRDPGQGNQPQHF	TGTGCCACCAGCAGAGATCCGGGACAGGGCAATCAGCCCCAGCATTTT
TRBV7-3	TRBJ2-2	-	many	CASSPVPLGAQNTGELFF	TGTGCCAGCAGTCCCGTCCCCTTGGGGGCTCAGAACACCGGGGAGCTGTTTTTT
TRBV6-1	TRBJ2-5	TRBD2	many	CASRRLAGGRETQYF	TGTGCCAGCAGGAGACTAGCGGGAGGGCGGGAGACCCAGTACTTC
TRBV4-2	TRBJ2-7	TRBD1	few	CASSAAGTGGYEQYF	TGTGCCAGCAGCGCGGCCGGGACAGGGGGTTACGAGCAGTACTTC
TRBV4-3	TRBJ2-2	-	-	CASSQGYPEGSGELFF	TGCGCCAGCAGCCAAGGATACCCGGAGGGTTCCGGGGAGCTGTTTTTT
TRBV20-1	TRBJ1-1	-	many	CSASGRGGTEAFF	TGCAGTGCTAGCGGGCGGGGTGGTACTGAAGCTTTCTTT
TRBV11-2	TRBJ1-1	-	many	CASSSDAGRAFF	TGTGCCAGCAGCTCTGACGCAGGCAGGGCTTTCTTT
TRBV20-1	TRBJ2-2	TRBD2	few	CSARSLAGGPTGELFF	TGCAGTGCTAGGTCCCTAGCGGGGGGCCCCACCGGGGAGCTGTTTTTT
TRBV6-1	TRBJ1-2	-	few	CASRLNTGLQGYTF	TGTGCCAGCAGGCTAAATACAGGGCTGCAGGGCTACACCTTC
TRBV6-4	TRBJ1-1	-	-	CASSVKLDTEAFF	TGTGCCAGCAGTGTTAAGTTAGACACTGAAGCTTTCTTT
TRBV12-3/TRBV12-4	TRBJ1-2	-	few	CASSPTGGTYGYTF	TGTGCCAGCAGTCCGACAGGAGGGACCTATGGCTACACCTTC
TRBV20-1	TRBJ2-4	-	-	CSAREQAKNIKYF	TGCAGTGCTAGAGAACAAGCCAAAAACATTAAGTACTTC
TRBV11-3	TRBJ2-5	TRBD2	many	CASSPGVAGSYQETQYF	TGTGCCAGCAGCCCCGGGGTAGCGGGATCGTACCAAGAGACCCAGTACTTC
TRBV19	TRBJ2-7	-	many	CATDSLSYEQYF	TGTGCCACAGACAGCCTTTCCTACGAGCAGTACTTC
TRBV28	TRBJ2-5	-	many	CASSPSILGSSMETQYF	TGTGCCAGCAGTCCCTCAATCCTAGGAAGCTCTATGGAGACCCAGTACTTC
TRBV6-1	TRBJ1-1	-	many	CASRAGGNEAFF	TGTGCCAGCAGGGCGGGGGGTAATGAAGCTTTCTTT
TRBV9	TRBJ2-5	TRBD2	many	CASSGGGAETQYF	TGTGCCAGCAGCGGCGGGGGGGCGGAGACCCAGTACTTC
TRBV27	TRBJ2-1	-	few	CASSLSRTVWEQFF	TGTGCCAGCAGTTTATCGAGGACGGTGTGGGAGCAGTTCTTC
TRBV6-2/TRBV6-3	TRBJ2-5	-	-	CASSYSIWASDETQYF	TGTGCCAGCAGTTACTCGATCTGGGCTAGCGACGAGACCCAGTACTTC
TRBV5-4	TRBJ1-1	-	many	CASREQGNTKAFF	TGTGCCAGCAGGGAGCAGGGGAACACTAAAGCTTTCTTT
TRBV6-1	TRBJ2-3	TRBD1	many	CASSEAGQGADTQYF	TGTGCCAGCAGTGAAGCGGGACAGGGGGCAGATACGCAGTATTTT
TRBV12-3/TRBV12-4	TRBJ2-7	-	many	CASSLTSAEQYF	TGTGCCAGCAGTTTAACCTCTGCCGAGCAGTACTTC
TRBV12-3/TRBV12-4	TRBJ2-5	-	-	CASSSSHQETQYF	TGTGCCAGCAGTTCGTCCCACCAAGAGACCCAGTACTTC
TRBV18	TRBJ2-5	-	-	CASSTTSGFAEETKYF	TGTGCCAGCTCAACAACTTCAGGGTTCGCGGAAGAGACCAAGTACTTC
TRBV20-1	TRBJ2-2	-	few	CSARDQDANTGELFF	TGCAGTGCTAGAGACCAGGACGCGAACACCGGGGAGCTGTTTTTT
TRBV28	TRBJ2-5	TRBD1	many	CASRDRGAKKETQYF	TGTGCCAGCAGGGACAGGGGGGCCAAAAAAGAGACCCAGTACTTC
TRBV10-1	TRBJ2-5	-	-	CASSSFGRGSETKYF	-
TRBV20-1	TRBJ2-7	-	few	CSARAGTTYEQYF	TGCAGTGCTAGAGCCGGGACAACCTACGAGCAGTACTTC
TRBV30	TRBJ1-5	-	few	CAWRSRGRTNQPQHF	TGTGCCTGGAGGTCCAGGGGTCGGACCAATCAGCCCCAGCATTTT
TRBV11-1	TRBJ2-7	-	-	CASSLSWRDLLNYEQYF	TGTGCCAGCAGCTTATCCTGGCGGGACCTCCTCAACTACGAGCAGTACTTC